The T cell receptor beta chain under discussion was sequenced for a study of blood T cell repertoires in COVID-19. Study as a whole: The cDNA or gDNA used as material had been derived from T cells, B-cell-depleted T cells, or PBMCs.

CDR1 and CDR2 (germline): MGHDK, SYGVNS. Trimming shortened V by 8 bases and J by 3 bases, and 7 bases separated the two germline ends. The CDR3 sequence is 12 residues long. The assay was immunoSEQ multiplex PCR, and TCRdb's table has in-frame clones only and misses some. This table holds 350,000 or so clones, more than 70% found once. This chain connects TRBV25-1 to TRBJ1-4; D call uncertain. The sequence was collected from a woman aged 60 to 75 with COVID-19, enrolled during active disease. Sequenced material: peripheral blood. CDR3 loop: CASLRANEKLFF. The CDR3 DNA sequence: TGTGCCAGCCTCCGCGCTAATGAAAAACTGTTTTTT.